This TCR beta chain comes out of a study of blood T cell repertoires in COVID-19. For the study at large: Samples taken during acute and convalescent COVID-19 were collected in the United States, Italy and Spain.

Generated by immunoSEQ multiplex PCR, the TCRdb table keeps only in-frame clones and is missing some. Here the sample spans some 270,000 clones, roughly 90% being singletons. Two negative PCRs, clearance, or symptom resolution were required of recovered Cohort 3 donors. The J segment lost 3 bases and the V segment lost 4 bases, leaving 4 bases of the junction unmatched. The CDR3 length is 14 residues. Germline-derived CDR1 and CDR2 are SGHTA and FQGNSA. The sequence was collected from a woman aged 40 to 49 who had recovered from COVID-19. The specimen sequenced was PBMCs or T cells enriched from blood (not recorded which). V and J are TRBV7-2 and TRBJ2-3, with TRBD2 identical over 7 bases. In nucleotides, the CDR3 is TGTGCCAGCAGCTATGGACTAGAAACAGATACGCAGTATTTT. It yields the protein CASSYGLETDTQYF.